Listed here are 30 T cell receptor beta chains from one sample, sequenced in a study of cytotoxic CD8 clonotypes in ibrutinib-treated CLL. The table came from immunoSEQ multiplex PCR; TCRdb's copy has only in-frame clones and leaves some out. The table has approximately 70,000 clones, about nine tenths seen once. Sequencing used PBMCs, obtained after 12 months of ibrutinib treatment. Receptors originate from a human donor with chronic lymphocytic leukemia.

The chain combines TRBV5-1 with TRBJ2-2, with 9 bases fitting TRBD1. Germline assignment: CDR1 SGHRS and CDR2 YFSETQ. V was pared by 7 bases and J by 3 bases, with 7 bases of the junction left unmatched. CDR3 length: 15 residues. The CDR3: CASRLRTGDTGELFF. The CDR3 DNA reads TGCGCCAGCCGCCTCCGGACAGGGGACACCGGGGAGCTGTTTTTT. The full variable domain, its missing parts supplied by reference TRBV5-1 and TRBJ2-2, is KAGVTQTPRYLIKTRGQQVTLSCSPISGHRSVSWYQQTPGQGLQFLFEYFSETQRNKGNFPGRFSGRQFSNSRSEMNVSTLELGDSALYLCASRLRTGDTGELFFGEGSRLTVL.

J is TRBJ2-7 and V is TRBV9, with 12 positions matching TRBD1. Trimming took 3 bases from V and 5 from J; bases not matched to a gene: 6. The CDR3 consists of 15 residues. Germline V CDR1 and CDR2: SGDLS, YYNGEE. CDR3 in amino acids: CASSAGTGGADEQYF. In DNA, the CDR3 is TGTGCCAGCAGCGCCGGGACAGGGGGCGCGGACGAGCAGTACTTC.

This chain joins TRBV4-1 and TRBJ2-1; D is possibly TRBD2 (5 bases). CDR3 length equals 16 residues. V lost 0 bases and J lost 9, with 18 bases in between. Germline V gene sequence: CDR1 MGHRA, CDR2 YSYEKL. The CDR3 region is CASSQDSIAGVGEQFF. As DNA, the CDR3 is TGCGCCAGCAGCCAAGATTCTATTGCCGGGGTTGGTGAGCAGTTCTTC.

This chain joins TRBV7-2 and TRBJ2-5, with TRBD1 as a possible D gene (6 bases). The V gene lost 5 bases and the J gene lost 5 bases, with 9 bases spanning the gap. The germline V gene has CDR1 SGHTA and CDR2 FQGNSA. The CDR3 extends over 12 amino acids. The CDR3, as DNA: TGTGCCAGCAGCACGAGGGGGGAGACCCAGTACTTC. Amino acids: CASSTRGETQYF. The full variable domain, its missing parts supplied by reference TRBV7-2 and TRBJ2-5, is GAGVSQSPSNKVTEKGKDVELRCDPISGHTALYWYRQSLGQGLEFLIYFQGNSAPDKSGLPSDRFSAERTGGSVSTLTIQRTQQEDSAVYLCASSTRGETQYFGPGTRLLVL.

This clone occurred a few times. The chain recombines TRBV5-4 with TRBJ1-2; D not certain. The CDR3 totals 13 residues. Trimming removed 1 base from V and 3 bases from J, with 7 bases in between. CDR1 SGHNT and CDR2 YYREEE come from the germline V gene (reference sequence). The CDR3 here is CASSLSEDYGYTF. The CDR3 nucleotides read TGTGCCAGCAGCTTGTCAGAAGACTATGGCTACACCTTC.

V and J are TRBV28 and TRBJ1-1; no definite D call. Germline CDR1 is MDHEN and CDR2 is SYDVKM. This CDR3 comprises 15 residues. V lost 5 bases, J lost 4 bases, and 17 bases lay in between. Here the CDR3 DNA reads TGTGCCAGCAGTCCCCGGGAGGGTAGGCCCACTGAAGCTTTCTTT. Its translation: CASSPREGRPTEAFF. The full variable domain, rest sourced from reference TRBV28 and TRBJ1-1, is DVKVTQSSRYLVKRTGEKVFLECVQDMDHENMFWYRQDPGLGLRLIYFSYDVKMKEKGDIPEGYSVSREKKERFSLILESASTNQTSMYLCASSPREGRPTEAFFGQGTRLTVV.

J is TRBJ2-7 and V is TRBV19; 11 bases are shared with TRBD2. This CDR3 spans 16 amino acids. Germline lookup yields CDR1 LNHDA and CDR2 SQIVND (reference sequence). J was trimmed by 5 bases and V by 5 bases; bases with no gene match: 11. The DNA of the CDR3 is TGTGCCAGTAGTGTACTAGCGGGAGCAACTCCTCACGAGCAGTACTTC. Residues: CASSVLAGATPHEQYF.

This chain uses TRBV9 with TRBJ2-1; no definite D call. The CDR3 length is 16 residues. Germline V gene lookup returns CDR1 SGDLS and CDR2 YYNGEE. V lost 0 bases, J lost 0 bases, and 10 bases lay in between. The CDR3 nucleotides are TGTGCCAGCAGCGTAGACCCAGTAAACTCCTACAATGAGCAGTTCTTC. Translating it yields CASSVDPVNSYNEQFF. Full variable domain (rest looked up from reference TRBV9 and TRBJ2-1): DSGVTQTPKHLITATGQRVTLRCSPRSGDLSVYWYQQSLDQGLQFLIQYYNGEERAKGNILERFSAQQFPDLHSELNLSSLELGDSALYFCASSVDPVNSYNEQFFGPGTRLTVL.

The chain employs TRBV7-3 and TRBJ2-1; D possibly corresponds to TRBD1 (5 bases). Germline-derived CDR1 and CDR2 are SGHTA and FQGTGA. V lost 2 bases and J lost 1, with 9 bases in between. CDR3 size: 15 residues. The CDR3 loop is CASSLQGGSYNEQFF. The CDR3 DNA sequence: TGTGCCAGCAGCTTACAGGGCGGATCCTACAATGAGCAGTTCTTC.

This chain uses TRBV14 with TRBJ1-2, with 9 bases aligning to TRBD1. After removal of 4 bases from V and 4 bases from J, the junction contained 7 bases not matched to a gene. The V gene's germline CDR1 is SGHDN and CDR2 FVKESK. The CDR3 spans 15 residues. The CDR3 loop is CASSLPGQGRYGYTF. CDR3 DNA: TGTGCCAGCAGCCTGCCGGGACAGGGCCGCTATGGCTACACCTTC.

The rearrangement links TRBV7-6 to TRBJ2-4; D is possibly TRBD2 (6 bases). Germline V gene lookup returns CDR1 SGHVS and CDR2 FNYEAQ. The CDR3 totals 17 residues. V shed 0 bases and J shed 0 bases, with 12 bases lying between them. CDR3 residues: CASSLADTGVAKNIQYF. In DNA, the CDR3 is TGTGCCAGCAGCTTAGCGGACACGGGAGTAGCCAAAAACATTCAGTACTTC.

The genes are TRBV11-2 and TRBJ1-2; a possible D gene is TRBD1 (6 bases). The CDR3 is 13 residues long. Germline CDR1 SGHAT, CDR2 FQNNGV. V was clipped by 5 bases and J by 6 bases, with 13 bases between them. The chain's CDR3 is CASSHGTRNGYTF. The CDR3 DNA sequence: TGTGCCAGCAGCCATGGGACAAGGAATGGCTACACCTTC.

CDR3 region: CASRPTEYQETQYF. The CDR3, as DNA: TGTGCCAGTAGACCGACTGAATACCAAGAGACCCAGTACTTC. The chain joins TRBV19 to TRBJ2-5; D not certain. Trimming took 6 bases from V and 0 from J, leaving 11 bases between them. Germline assignment: CDR1 LNHDA and CDR2 SQIVND (reference sequence). The CDR3 contains 14 residues. The variable domain in full, completed from reference TRBV19 and TRBJ2-5, reads DGGITQSPKYLFRKEGQNVTLSCEQNLNHDAMYWYRQDPGQGLRLIYYSQIVNDFQKGDIAEGYSVSREKKESFPLTVTSAQKNPTAFYLCASRPTEYQETQYFGPGTRLLVL.

The V and J genes are TRBV5-1 and TRBJ2-7, with D perhaps being TRBD1 or TRBD2 (5 bases each). Trimming removed 5 bases at V and 8 bases at J, with 14 bases between. CDR3 length: 12 residues. The germline V gene encodes CDR1 SGHRS and CDR2 YFSETQ. CDR3 nucleotides: TGCGCCAGCAGACAGGACTCCCGGCAGCAGTACTTC. It encodes CASRQDSRQQYF.

The rearrangement links TRBV30 to TRBJ1-2; TRBD1 aligns across 8 bases. CDR3 length: 14 amino acids. Trimming at V came to 1 base and at J to 4 bases, leaving 5 bases not matched to a gene. Germline V gene data show CDR1 as GTSNPN and CDR2 as SVGIG (reference sequence). The CDR3 nucleotides are TGTGCCTGGAGTGCAGGGGGCGGGGGCTATGGCTACACCTTC. Protein product: CAWSAGGGGYGYTF.

The genes are TRBV6-6 and TRBJ2-7, with D possibly matching TRBD2 (5 bases). The germline V gene encodes CDR1 MNHNY and CDR2 SVGAGI (reference sequence). The CDR3 consists of 13 residues. The V gene lost 7 bases and the J gene lost 2 bases, with 12 bases spanning the gap. Here the CDR3 reads CASTPEGTYEQYF. CDR3 sequence (DNA): TGTGCCAGCACCCCAGAGGGTACCTACGAGCAGTACTTC.

The V gene is TRBV11-2, the J gene TRBJ2-1, with 11 bases identical to TRBD2. Trimming at V came to 2 bases and at J to 5 bases, leaving 11 bases not matched to a gene. Germline V gene sequence: CDR1 SGHAT, CDR2 FQNNGV. This CDR3 spans 18 amino acids. Here the CDR3 reads CASSLRLAGLILDNEQFF. In nucleotides, the CDR3 is TGTGCCAGCAGCTTAAGACTAGCGGGGCTTATTCTCGACAATGAGCAGTTCTTC.

This clone has a single count. This chain uses TRBV6-5 with TRBJ2-1; D gene ambiguous. Germline loops: CDR1 MNHEY, CDR2 SVGAGI. Trimming left V 5 bases short and J 4 bases short, with 9 bases between. The CDR3 is 13 residues long. The DNA of the CDR3 is TGTGCCAGCAGTCCTCTCGCGTACAATGAGCAGTTCTTC. Translation: CASSPLAYNEQFF.

The CDR3 region is CASSPKATNEKLFF. The CDR3 DNA reads as TGTGCCAGCAGCCCGAAGGCAACTAATGAAAAACTGTTTTTT. The J gene is TRBJ1-4, the V gene TRBV7-9; no clear D gene. Trimming removed 5 bases from V and 0 bases from J, with 7 bases in between. The CDR3 is 14 amino acids. Germline V gives CDR1 SEHNR, CDR2 FQNEAQ (reference sequence). Filled out from reference TRBV7-9 and TRBJ1-4, the complete variable domain reads DTGVSQNPRHKITKRGQNVTFRCDPISEHNRLYWYRQTLGQGPEFLTYFQNEAQLEKSRLLSDRFSAERPKGSFSTLEIQRTEQGDSAMYLCASSPKATNEKLFFGSGTQLSVL.

V usage is TRBV19 and J usage is TRBJ1-1; D might be TRBD1 (5 bases). The length of the CDR3 is 16 residues. V was cut by 4 bases and J by 0 bases, with 15 bases left in between. Per the germline V gene, CDR1 is LNHDA and CDR2 is SQIVND (reference sequence). The CDR3, as DNA: TGTGCCAGTAGTAGAAGAGGGGCGGACATGAACACTGAAGCTTTCTTT. Translated: CASSRRGADMNTEAFF. Full variable domain (remainder filled in from reference TRBV19 and TRBJ1-1): DGGITQSPKYLFRKEGQNVTLSCEQNLNHDAMYWYRQDPGQGLRLIYYSQIVNDFQKGDIAEGYSVSREKKESFPLTVTSAQKNPTAFYLCASSRRGADMNTEAFFGQGTRLTVV.

The chain carries TRBV27 and TRBJ2-5; the D is unclear. The CDR3 loop spans 13 amino acids. Trimming removed 2 bases at V and 3 bases at J, with 7 bases between. Germline CDR1 is MNHEY and CDR2 is SMNVEV (reference sequence). CDR3 DNA sequence: TGTGCCAGCAGTTTAAGAATGGAAGAGACCCAGTACTTC. Residues: CASSLRMEETQYF.

The chain combines TRBV9 with TRBJ2-5; D might be TRBD1 (6 bases). The tail of the sequence fits TRBJ2-7 better, so the J call may be wrong. CDR3 length: 15 residues. Germline V gene sequence: CDR1 SGDLS, CDR2 YYNGEE. The CDR3 here is CASSDEGTLAYEQYF. The CDR3 nucleotides are TGTGCCAGCAGCGATGAGGGGACATTAGCCTACGAGCAGTACTTC.

V gene TRBV6-1 combines with J gene TRBJ1-5; 7 bases align to TRBD1. The germline CDR1 and CDR2 sequences are MNHNS and SASEGT. After removal of 5 bases from V and 1 base from J, the junction contained 5 bases not matched to a gene. The CDR3 is 15 amino acids. For the CDR3, the DNA is TGTGCCAGCAGTTGGGAGGGGGCAAGCAATCAGCCCCAGCATTTT. It codes for CASSWEGASNQPQHF.

This clone was detected only a few times. The CDR3 protein is CAVYGVGTEAFF. The CDR3 DNA reads as TGTGCCGTCTATGGGGTTGGAACTGAAGCTTTCTTT. The chain carries TRBV6-6 and TRBJ1-1, with no clear D. V lost 11 bases to trimming and J lost 5 bases, with 15 bases between them. Per the germline V gene, CDR1 is MNHNY and CDR2 is SVGAGI (reference sequence). This CDR3 region has 12 residues.

This chain connects TRBV10-3 to TRBJ2-2; TRBD2 might be the D (6 bases). Germline assignment: CDR1 ENHRY and CDR2 SYGVKD. V was trimmed by 2 bases and J by 6 bases, leaving 13 bases between them. The CDR3 extends over 15 amino acids. The CDR3 loop is CAISEQPGGAGELFF. CDR3 bases: TGTGCCATCAGTGAGCAACCCGGAGGGGCCGGGGAGCTGTTTTTT.

This clone has just one count. The V call is TRBV10-3, the J call TRBJ2-7; D gene uncertain. The germline V gene has CDR1 ENHRY and CDR2 SYGVKD. This CDR3 spans 13 amino acids. The germline V and J ends were trimmed by 6 bases and 7 bases, with 16 bases remaining between them. CDR3 region: CAIRDGVSEEQYF. The CDR3 DNA follows: TGTGCCATCAGGGACGGAGTTTCGGAAGAGCAGTACTTC.

This chain links TRBV5-1 with TRBJ1-1; D unclear. The V end lost 6 bases, the J end lost 4 bases, and 16 bases lay between the germline ends. CDR3 length: 14 residues. Germline V gives CDR1 SGHRS, CDR2 YFSETQ. The CDR3 protein is CASIGGVGGTEAFF. As DNA, the CDR3 is TGCGCCAGCATAGGTGGGGTGGGAGGCACTGAAGCTTTCTTT.

The chain links TRBV18 to TRBJ2-5; TRBD2 aligns across 8 bases. Losses at the gene ends were 5 bases for V and 4 bases for J; bases not matched to a gene: 6. The CDR3 has 14 residues. Germline CDR1 and CDR2: KGHSH and LQKENI. CDR3 in amino acids: CASSRTGRGETQYF. Here the CDR3 DNA reads TGTGCCAGCTCAAGGACCGGGAGGGGAGAGACCCAGTACTTC.

The chain employs TRBV10-3 and TRBJ2-1; possibly TRBD1 for D (7 bases). Germline loops: CDR1 ENHRY, CDR2 SYGVKD. The CDR3 has 13 amino acids. The ends were cut back, 8 bases at V and 7 bases at J, with 15 bases in the middle. The CDR3 protein is CAIWRRGHNEQFF. The DNA for the CDR3 is TGTGCCATCTGGCGGAGGGGGCATAATGAGCAGTTCTTC.

The chain has TRBV9 and TRBJ2-1; 9 bases line up with TRBD2. V was pared by 4 bases and J by 5 bases, with 7 bases of the junction left unmatched. This CDR3 has 15 amino acids. CDR1 SGDLS and CDR2 YYNGEE come from the germline V gene. The CDR3 region has the DNA TGTGCCAGCAGCCCAGGACTAGCGCGAAACAATGAGCAGTTCTTC. Its protein is CASSPGLARNNEQFF.